Listed here are 17 T cell receptor beta chains from one sample, sequenced in a study of T cell repertoires in cytomegalovirus infection. For these TCRs, the target antigens are not known. TCRdb re-called the reads through MiXCR, storing one row per CDR3 protein. There are around 900,000 distinct CDR3 sequences in the sample; roughly 30% occur only once, and roughly 13% lies in the top ten. Sequenced here: cultured CD8+ T cells from PBMCs, sampled from culture after CMV antigen stimulation. The receptor source for this set is a human donor in good health (CMV status not recorded). Some clones in this sample may be carry-over from other donors' samples.

The rearrangement uses TRBV6-6 and TRBJ1-6; 7 nucleotides agree with TRBD1. Germline loops: CDR1 MNHNY, CDR2 SVGAGI (reference sequence). J lost 7 bases, V lost 2 bases, and 2 bases had no gene match. The CDR3 contains 14 residues. DNA for the CDR3: TGTGCCAGCAGTTACCACAGGGGAAATTCACCCCTCCACTTT. Encoded protein: CASSYHRGNSPLHF.

The V and J genes are TRBV4-3 and TRBJ2-2, with 8 positions matching TRBD2. The junction had 18 bases not matched to a gene; V was cut back by 3 bases and J by 6 bases. CDR3 length equals 19 residues. Germline CDR1 is LGHNA and CDR2 is YSLEER. This CDR3 is CASSHPAGGGSEWPGELFF. For the CDR3, the DNA is TGCGCCAGCAGCCACCCCGCTGGCGGGGGGTCAGAGTGGCCCGGGGAGCTGTTTTTT.

To note about this clonotype: A read error may be the cause here, since a much bigger clone is one base away. The chain joins TRBV7-8 to TRBJ1-5; possibly TRBD1 for D (6 bases). CDR3 length: 15 residues. The germline V gene has CDR1 SGHVS and CDR2 FQNEAQ. As DNA, the CDR3 is TGTACCAGCAGCTCAGAGGGGGGACTCAATCAGCCCCAGCATTTT. This gives the protein CTSSSEGGLNQPQHF.

The rearrangement links TRBV2 to TRBJ1-2; tentatively, D is TRBD1 (5 bases). Looked up from germline, CDR1 is SNHLY and CDR2 is FYNNEI. Trimming stripped 1 base from V and 0 bases from J, with 15 bases between. CDR3 size: 17 residues. The CDR3 DNA is TGTGCCAGCAGTGAAGGAACCGGTGGAGGGGCTAACTATGGCTACACCTTC. Translation: CASSEGTGGGANYGYTF.

This clonotype showed up many times. The gene calls are TRBV12-3 or TRBV12-4 and TRBJ2-5; unclear D gene. The CDR3 covers 14 residues. Deletions cut 4 bases from V and 2 bases from J, with 11 bases between. The CDR3 sequence: CASSSPTSQETQYF. CDR3 DNA: TGTGCCAGCAGTTCCCCGACGAGTCAAGAGACCCAGTACTTC.

This rearrangement joins TRBV19 to TRBJ2-3, with 10 positions matching TRBD1. CDR3 length: 14 residues. Germline-derived CDR1 and CDR2 are LNHDA and SQIVND (reference sequence). The trim removed 4 bases at V and 4 bases at J, leaving 2 bases unmatched. The CDR3 DNA is TGTGCCAGTAGTAAGGGACAGGGGTCAGATACGCAGTATTTT. It is translated as CASSKGQGSDTQYF.

The genes are TRBV19 and TRBJ2-7, with D perhaps TRBD2 (5 bases). V was cut by 4 bases and J by 5 bases, with 18 bases left in between. The germline V gene encodes CDR1 LNHDA and CDR2 SQIVND (reference sequence). This CDR3 has 15 residues. Here the CDR3 reads CASSNNVLAFNEQYF. The CDR3 DNA is TGTGCCAGTAGTAATAATGTCCTAGCTTTCAACGAGCAGTACTTC.

This sequence joins TRBV18 and TRBJ2-1, with 7 bases that match TRBD1. Germline V gene lookup returns CDR1 KGHSH and CDR2 LQKENI. The CDR3 is made up of 19 amino acids. Trimming removed 3 bases from V and 4 bases from J; junction bases left unmatched: 18. CDR3 in amino acids: CASSPPGGLLFVPYNEQFF. The CDR3 DNA reads TGTGCCAGCTCACCCCCAGGGGGTCTGTTATTTGTTCCTTACAATGAGCAGTTCTTC.

The gene calls are TRBV15 and TRBJ2-7, with 8 positions matching TRBD2. The CDR3 has 16 amino acids. The germline V gene encodes CDR1 LNHNV and CDR2 YYDKDF (reference sequence). Unmatched junction bases numbered 7, after V lost 3 bases and J lost 0 bases. The CDR3 DNA follows: TGTGCCACCAGCAGCCCAGCGGGGGAGAGCTCCTACGAGCAGTACTTC. Translating gives CATSSPAGESSYEQYF.

This clonotype has only a few counts. The rearrangement links TRBV6-1 to TRBJ2-3; TRBD2 matches 7 bases. The CDR3 consists of 16 residues. V lost 5 bases to trimming and J lost 0 bases; unmatched junction nucleotides: 8. Germline CDR1 is MNHNS and CDR2 is SASEGT. CDR3 loop: CASSYRTSVSTDTQYF. CDR3 sequence (DNA): TGTGCCAGCAGTTACCGCACTAGCGTGAGCACAGATACGCAGTATTTT.

This clonotype was found a few times. This chain connects TRBV6-1 to TRBJ2-3, with D uncertain. Germline CDR1 and CDR2: MNHNS and SASEGT. CDR3 length: 12 amino acids. The ends were cut back, 11 bases at V and 4 bases at J, with 13 bases in the middle. The DNA for the CDR3 is TGTGCCCCACCGCATGGGCCAGATACGCAGTATTTT. It translates to CAPPHGPDTQYF.

This clonotype was observed a few times. The rearrangement joins TRBV7-6 to TRBJ2-1, with D possibly matching TRBD1 (6 bases). The CDR3 loop spans 15 amino acids. Germline V gene sequence: CDR1 SGHVS, CDR2 FNYEAQ. V lost 5 bases and J 8 bases, leaving 19 bases between the germline ends. The CDR3 sequence is CASSPGTNFWDEQFF. The DNA for the CDR3 is TGTGCCAGCAGCCCCGGGACAAATTTCTGGGATGAGCAGTTCTTC. The full variable domain, in which reference TRBV7-6 and TRBJ2-1 provide the parts outside the CDR3, is GAGVSQSPRYKVTKRGQDVALRCDPISGHVSLYWYRQALGQGPEFLTYFNYEAQQDKSGLPNDRFSAERPEGSISTLTIQRTEQRDSAMYRCASSPGTNFWDEQFFGPGTRLTVL.

CDR3: CASRSIGLQETQYF. The CDR3 DNA follows: TGTGCCAGTAGAAGTATAGGGCTTCAAGAGACCCAGTACTTC. V and J are TRBV19 and TRBJ2-5; D remains unclear. The V end lost 6 bases, the J end lost 2 bases, and 13 bases lay between the germline ends. The CDR3 covers 14 residues. Per the germline V gene, CDR1 is LNHDA and CDR2 is SQIVND (reference sequence).

This clonotype turned up a few times. This sequence joins TRBV2 and TRBJ1-3; D is unresolved. The CDR3 covers 16 residues. V gave up 7 bases and J gave up 4 bases, with 20 bases separating them. Per the germline V gene, CDR1 is SNHLY and CDR2 is FYNNEI. This CDR3 is CASIGNDLSRGNTIYF. CDR3 DNA: TGTGCCAGCATTGGGAATGATCTTTCGCGGGGAAACACCATATATTTT.

CDR3 nucleotide sequence: TGTGCCATACTGACAGGGAAGACCGGGGAGCTGTTTTTT. Its protein is CAILTGKTGELFF. The rearrangement uses TRBV10-3 and TRBJ2-2; TRBD1 matches at 7 bases. Germline values: CDR1 ENHRY, CDR2 SYGVKD. The CDR3 totals 13 residues. Losses at the gene ends were 9 bases for V and 5 bases for J; bases not matched to a gene: 6.

This clonotype has at least ten counts. This chain uses TRBV7-2 with TRBJ1-1, with TRBD1 as a possible D gene (5 bases). V was pared by 5 bases and J by 2 bases, with 15 bases between. The CDR3 sequence is 15 residues long. CDR1 is SGHTA, CDR2 FQGNSA, per germline. This CDR3 reads CASSPWGSPNTEAFF. In DNA, the CDR3 is TGTGCCAGCAGCCCGTGGGGGAGCCCAAACACTGAAGCTTTCTTT.

This clonotype was found a few times. This rearrangement joins TRBV12-3 or TRBV12-4 to TRBJ1-1; no firm D call. V was pared by 1 base and J by 7 bases, with 10 bases between. The CDR3 extends over 13 amino acids. CDR3 bases: TGTGCCAGCAGTTTAGGAGTAGTCAATGAAGCTTTCTTT. Its translation: CASSLGVVNEAFF.